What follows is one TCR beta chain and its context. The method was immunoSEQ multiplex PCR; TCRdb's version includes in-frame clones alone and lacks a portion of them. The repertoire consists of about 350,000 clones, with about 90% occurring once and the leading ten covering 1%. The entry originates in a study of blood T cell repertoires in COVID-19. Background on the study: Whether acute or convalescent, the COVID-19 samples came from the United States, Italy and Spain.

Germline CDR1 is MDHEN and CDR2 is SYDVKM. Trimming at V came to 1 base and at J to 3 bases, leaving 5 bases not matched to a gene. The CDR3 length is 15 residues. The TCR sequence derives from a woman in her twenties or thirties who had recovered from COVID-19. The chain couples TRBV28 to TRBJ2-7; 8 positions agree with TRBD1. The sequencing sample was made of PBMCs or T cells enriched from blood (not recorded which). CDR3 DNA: TGTGCCAGCAGTTTATTCCAGGGGGCGAGCTACGAGCAGTACTTC. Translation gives CASSLFQGASYEQYF.